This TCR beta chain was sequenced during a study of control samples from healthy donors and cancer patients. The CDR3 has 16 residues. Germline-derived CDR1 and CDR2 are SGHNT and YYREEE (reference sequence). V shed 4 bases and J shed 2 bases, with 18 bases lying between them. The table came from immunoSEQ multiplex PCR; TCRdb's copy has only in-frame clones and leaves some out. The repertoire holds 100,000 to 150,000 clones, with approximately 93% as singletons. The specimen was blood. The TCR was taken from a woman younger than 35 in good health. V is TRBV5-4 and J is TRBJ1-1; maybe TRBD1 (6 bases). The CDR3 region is CASSGNRVLSNTEAFF. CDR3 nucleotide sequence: TGTGCCAGCAGCGGAAACAGGGTCCTAAGTAACACTGAAGCTTTCTTT.